A single sample is the source of the 8 T cell receptor beta chains below, sequenced in a study of T cell responses to AZD1222 COVID-19 vaccine. Some clones are missing from TCRdb's copy, which holds only in-frame ones; the method was immunoSEQ multiplex PCR. The table lists some 150,000 clones, around 90% of them singletons. The sequenced sample was peripheral blood, obtained 28 days after the second dose of the MenACWY control vaccine. Receptors were obtained from an adult who received the MenACWY meningococcal vaccine as a control.

The CDR3 is CASSQSSVSYNSPLHF. Written as DNA, the CDR3 is TGTGCCAGCAGTCAGAGTTCAGTCTCCTATAATTCACCCCTCCACTTT. The V call is TRBV2, the J call TRBJ1-6; D is ambiguous. CDR1 SNHLY and CDR2 FYNNEI come from the germline V gene. The CDR3 loop spans 16 amino acids. V shed 5 bases and J shed 0 bases, with 11 bases lying between them.

The chain combines TRBV7-3 with TRBJ1-6; TRBD1 matches at 7 bases. With 0 bases clipped from V and 6 bases from J, the junction kept 8 bases outside the gene matches. Germline V CDR1 and CDR2: SGHTA, FQGTGA. The CDR3 runs to 17 residues. The CDR3 DNA reads TGTGCCAGCAGCTTAACAGGCGGGGGGACAGCTAATTCACCCCTCCACTTT. This codes for CASSLTGGGTANSPLHF.

The V and J genes are TRBV10-3 and TRBJ2-5; 8 bases line up with TRBD2. CDR1 and CDR2 from the germline V gene are ENHRY and SYGVKD. Unmatched junction bases numbered 6, after V lost 4 bases and J lost 2 bases. The CDR3 loop spans 15 amino acids. CDR3 loop: CAISGGRGGQETQYF. The CDR3 region has the DNA TGTGCCATCAGTGGAGGTCGGGGGGGTCAAGAGACCCAGTACTTC.

CDR3 in amino acids: CASSPVSGNTEAFF. In nucleotides, the CDR3 is TGCGCCAGCAGCCCGGTCTCAGGGAACACTGAAGCTTTCTTT. This rearrangement joins TRBV4-1 to TRBJ1-1; D is ambiguous. Trimming pared 4 bases from V and 1 base from J, leaving 10 bases between. Germline V gene data show CDR1 as MGHRA and CDR2 as YSYEKL. This CDR3 region has 14 residues.

The V gene is TRBV5-4, the J gene TRBJ2-5, with 7 positions matching TRBD2. Looked up from germline, CDR1 is SGHNT and CDR2 is YYREEE (reference sequence). This CDR3 is 15 amino acids long. V was pared by 4 bases and J by 0 bases, with 6 bases of the junction left unmatched. CDR3 protein: CASSPSGNYQETQYF. CDR3 nucleotide sequence: TGTGCCAGCAGCCCTAGCGGAAACTACCAAGAGACCCAGTACTTC.

The chain has TRBV5-6 and TRBJ2-7; 7 bases are shared with TRBD1. The CDR3 sequence is 15 residues long. After removal of 4 bases from V and 2 bases from J, the junction contained 9 bases not matched to a gene. Germline assignment: CDR1 SGHDT and CDR2 YYEEEE. The CDR3 coding sequence is TGTGCCAGCAGCCTGTTCGACAGGGAAACCTACGAGCAGTACTTC. Translated, it gives CASSLFDRETYEQYF.

The gene calls are TRBV3-1 (or the pseudogene TRBV3-2) and TRBJ1-4, with TRBD1 matching over 9 bases. V shed 6 bases and J 10 bases; nucleotides not matched to a gene: 12. The CDR3 covers 15 residues. Per germline, CDR1 LGHDT and CDR2 YNNKEL (reference sequence). DNA of the CDR3: TGTGCCAGCAGTCAAAACTCGGGACAGGGAGGAAAACTGTTTTTT. Translation: CASSQNSGQGGKLFF.

This chain joins TRBV5-1 and TRBJ1-2; D remains ambiguous. The CDR3 length is 12 residues. Germline CDR1 SGHRS, CDR2 YFSETQ. Trimming cost V 5 bases and J 8 bases, with 13 bases left between them. The CDR3 protein is CASRDPGLGYTF. The DNA of the CDR3 is TGCGCCAGCAGGGACCCCGGTTTGGGCTACACCTTC.